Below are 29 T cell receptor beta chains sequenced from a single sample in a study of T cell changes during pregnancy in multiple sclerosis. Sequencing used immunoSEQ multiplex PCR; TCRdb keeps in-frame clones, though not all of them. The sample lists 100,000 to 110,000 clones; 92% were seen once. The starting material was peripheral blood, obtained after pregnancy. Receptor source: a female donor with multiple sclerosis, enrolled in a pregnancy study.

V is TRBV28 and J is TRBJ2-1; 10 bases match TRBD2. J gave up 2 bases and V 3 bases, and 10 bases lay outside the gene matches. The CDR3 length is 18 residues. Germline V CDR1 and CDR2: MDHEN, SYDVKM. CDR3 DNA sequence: TGTGCCAGCAGTTTCCCCCTTAGCGGGGGGTTGACCTACAATGAGCAGTTCTTC. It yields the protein CASSFPLSGGLTYNEQFF.

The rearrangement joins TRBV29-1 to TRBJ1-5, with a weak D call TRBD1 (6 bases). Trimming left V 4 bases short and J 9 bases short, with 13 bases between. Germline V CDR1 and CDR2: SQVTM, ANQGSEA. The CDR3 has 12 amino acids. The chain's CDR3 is CSVAGGGGPQHF. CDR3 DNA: TGCAGCGTTGCTGGAGGGGGGGGGCCCCAGCATTTT.

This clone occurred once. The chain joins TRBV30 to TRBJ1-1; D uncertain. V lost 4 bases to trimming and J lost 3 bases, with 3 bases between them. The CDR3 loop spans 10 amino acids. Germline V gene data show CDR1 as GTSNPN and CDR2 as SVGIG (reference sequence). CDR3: CAWIYTEAFF. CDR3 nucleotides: TGTGCCTGGATATACACTGAAGCTTTCTTT.

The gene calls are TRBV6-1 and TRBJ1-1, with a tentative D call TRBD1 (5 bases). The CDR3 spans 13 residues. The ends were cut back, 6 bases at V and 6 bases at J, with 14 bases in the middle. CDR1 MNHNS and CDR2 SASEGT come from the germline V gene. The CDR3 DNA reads TGTGCCAGCAGAGAGACAGCTGCCGCTGAAGCTTTCTTT. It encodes CASRETAAAEAFF.

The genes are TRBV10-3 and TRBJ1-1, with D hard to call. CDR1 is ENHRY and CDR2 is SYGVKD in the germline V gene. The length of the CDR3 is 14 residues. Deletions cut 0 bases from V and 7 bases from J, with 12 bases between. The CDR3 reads CAISESVTENEAFF. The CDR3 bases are TGTGCCATCAGTGAGTCGGTGACGGAGAATGAAGCTTTCTTT.

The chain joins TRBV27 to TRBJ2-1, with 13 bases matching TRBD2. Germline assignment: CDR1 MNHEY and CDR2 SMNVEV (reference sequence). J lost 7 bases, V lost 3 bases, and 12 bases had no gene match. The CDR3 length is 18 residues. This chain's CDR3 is CASSLRGLAGTNRNEQFF. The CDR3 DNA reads TGTGCCAGCAGTTTGAGGGGACTAGCGGGGACGAATCGGAATGAGCAGTTCTTC.

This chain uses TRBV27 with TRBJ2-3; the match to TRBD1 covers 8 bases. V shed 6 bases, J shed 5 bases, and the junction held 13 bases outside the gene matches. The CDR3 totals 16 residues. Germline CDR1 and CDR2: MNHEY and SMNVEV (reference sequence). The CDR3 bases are TGTGCCAGCAGAACTCTCGCGAGACAGGGGAAAGATACGCAGTATTTT. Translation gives CASRTLARQGKDTQYF.

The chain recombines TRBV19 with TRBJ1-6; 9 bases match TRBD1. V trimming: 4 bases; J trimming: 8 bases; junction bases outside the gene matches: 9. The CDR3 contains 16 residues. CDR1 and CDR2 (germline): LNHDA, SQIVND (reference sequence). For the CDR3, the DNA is TGTGCCAGTAGTAGCCCGGGACAGGGTGTTCATTCACCCCTCCACTTT. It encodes CASSSPGQGVHSPLHF.

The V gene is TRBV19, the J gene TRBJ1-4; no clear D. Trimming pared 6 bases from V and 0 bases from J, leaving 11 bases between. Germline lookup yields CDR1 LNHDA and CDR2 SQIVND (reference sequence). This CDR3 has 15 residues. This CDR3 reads CASSITVSTNEKLFF. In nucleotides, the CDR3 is TGTGCCAGTAGCATAACAGTTTCAACTAATGAAAAACTGTTTTTT.

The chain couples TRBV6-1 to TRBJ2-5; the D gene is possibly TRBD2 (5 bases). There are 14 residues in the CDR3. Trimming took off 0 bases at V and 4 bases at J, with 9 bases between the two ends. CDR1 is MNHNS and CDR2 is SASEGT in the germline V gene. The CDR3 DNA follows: TGTGCCAGCAGTGAAGCTTCGGCGGGAGAGACCCAGTACTTC. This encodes CASSEASAGETQYF.

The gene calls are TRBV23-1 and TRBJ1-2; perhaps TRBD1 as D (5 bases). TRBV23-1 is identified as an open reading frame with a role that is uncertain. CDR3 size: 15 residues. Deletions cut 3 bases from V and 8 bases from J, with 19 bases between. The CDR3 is CASSHPRTPPGGYTF. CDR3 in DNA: TGCGCCAGCAGTCACCCCCGGACCCCTCCAGGGGGCTACACCTTC.

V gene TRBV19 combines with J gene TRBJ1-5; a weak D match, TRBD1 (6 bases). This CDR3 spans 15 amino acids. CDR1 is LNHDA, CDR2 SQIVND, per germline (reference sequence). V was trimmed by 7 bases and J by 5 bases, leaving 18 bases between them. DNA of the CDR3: TGTGCCAGTACCGCGGTAGGGAAGGGGGATCAGCCCCAGCATTTT. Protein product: CASTAVGKGDQPQHF. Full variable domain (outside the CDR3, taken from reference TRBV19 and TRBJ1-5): DGGITQSPKYLFRKEGQNVTLSCEQNLNHDAMYWYRQDPGQGLRLIYYSQIVNDFQKGDIAEGYSVSREKKESFPLTVTSAQKNPTAFYLCASTAVGKGDQPQHFGDGTRLSIL.

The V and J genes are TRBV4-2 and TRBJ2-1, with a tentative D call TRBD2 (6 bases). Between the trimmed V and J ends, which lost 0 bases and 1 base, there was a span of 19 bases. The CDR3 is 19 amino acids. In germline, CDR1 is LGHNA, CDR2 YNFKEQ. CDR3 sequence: CASSQEASIGGMSYNEQFF. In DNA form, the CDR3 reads TGTGCCAGCAGCCAAGAGGCCTCTATTGGCGGGATGTCCTACAATGAGCAGTTCTTC.

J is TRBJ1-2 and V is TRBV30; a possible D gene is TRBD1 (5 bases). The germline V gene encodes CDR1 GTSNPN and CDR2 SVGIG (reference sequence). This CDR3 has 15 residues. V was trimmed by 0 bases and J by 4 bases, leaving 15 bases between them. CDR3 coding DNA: TGTGCCTGGAGTGTATGGGGCAGCCGCGGCTATGGCTACACCTTC. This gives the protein CAWSVWGSRGYGYTF.

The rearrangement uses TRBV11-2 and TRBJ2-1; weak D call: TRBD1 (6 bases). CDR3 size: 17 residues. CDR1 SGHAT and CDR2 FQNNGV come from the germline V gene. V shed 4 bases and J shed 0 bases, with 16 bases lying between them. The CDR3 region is CASSSDLTGISYNEQFF. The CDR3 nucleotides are TGTGCCAGCAGCTCTGACCTCACAGGGATCTCCTACAATGAGCAGTTCTTC.

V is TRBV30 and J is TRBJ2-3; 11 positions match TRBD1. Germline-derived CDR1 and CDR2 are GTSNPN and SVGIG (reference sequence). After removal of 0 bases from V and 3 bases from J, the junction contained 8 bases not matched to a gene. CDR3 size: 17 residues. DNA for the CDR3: TGTGCCTGGAGTGTACGGTGGACAGGGGGCCTTACAGATACGCAGTATTTT. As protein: CAWSVRWTGGLTDTQYF.

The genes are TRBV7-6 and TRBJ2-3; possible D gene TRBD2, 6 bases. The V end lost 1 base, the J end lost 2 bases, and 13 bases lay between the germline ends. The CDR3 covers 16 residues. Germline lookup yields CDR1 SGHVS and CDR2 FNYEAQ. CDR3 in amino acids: CASSLGSLAATDTQYF. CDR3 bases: TGTGCCAGCAGCTTAGGAAGCTTAGCGGCCACAGATACGCAGTATTTT. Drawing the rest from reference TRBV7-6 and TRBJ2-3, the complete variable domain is GAGVSQSPRYKVTKRGQDVALRCDPISGHVSLYWYRQALGQGPEFLTYFNYEAQQDKSGLPNDRFSAERPEGSISTLTIQRTEQRDSAMYRCASSLGSLAATDTQYFGPGTRLTVL.

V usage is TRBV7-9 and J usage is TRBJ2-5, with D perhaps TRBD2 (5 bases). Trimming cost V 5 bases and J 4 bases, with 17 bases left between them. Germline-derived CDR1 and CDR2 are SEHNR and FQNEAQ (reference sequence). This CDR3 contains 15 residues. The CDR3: CASSPGSPGGETQYF. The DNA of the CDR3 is TGTGCCAGCAGCCCGGGGTCTCCGGGCGGAGAGACCCAGTACTTC.

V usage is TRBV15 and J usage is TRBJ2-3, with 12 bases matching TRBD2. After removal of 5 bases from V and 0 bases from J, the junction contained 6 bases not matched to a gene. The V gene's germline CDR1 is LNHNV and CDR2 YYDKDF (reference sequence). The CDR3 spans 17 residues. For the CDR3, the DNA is TGTGCCACCAGCCGCCGGACTAGCGGGACTAGCACAGATACGCAGTATTTT. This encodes CATSRRTSGTSTDTQYF. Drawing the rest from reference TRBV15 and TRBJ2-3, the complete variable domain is DAMVIQNPRYQVTQFGKPVTLSCSQTLNHNVMYWYQQKSSQAPKLLFHYYDKDFNNEADTPDNFQSRRPNTSFCFLDIRSPGLGDTAMYLCATSRRTSGTSTDTQYFGPGTRLTVL.

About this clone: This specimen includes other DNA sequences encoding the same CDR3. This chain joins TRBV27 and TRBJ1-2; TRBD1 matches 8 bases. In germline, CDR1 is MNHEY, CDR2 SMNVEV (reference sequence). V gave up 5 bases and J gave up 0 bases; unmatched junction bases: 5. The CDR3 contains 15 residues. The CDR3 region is CASSPRDRPNYGYTF. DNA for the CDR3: TGTGCCAGCAGTCCGAGGGACAGGCCTAACTATGGCTACACCTTC.

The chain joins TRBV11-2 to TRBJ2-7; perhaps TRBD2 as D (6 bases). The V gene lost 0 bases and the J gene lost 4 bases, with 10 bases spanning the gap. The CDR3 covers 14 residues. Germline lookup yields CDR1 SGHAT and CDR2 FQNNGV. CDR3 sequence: CASSLDEGRYEQYF. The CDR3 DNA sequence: TGTGCCAGCAGCTTAGACGAGGGGAGGTACGAGCAGTACTTC.

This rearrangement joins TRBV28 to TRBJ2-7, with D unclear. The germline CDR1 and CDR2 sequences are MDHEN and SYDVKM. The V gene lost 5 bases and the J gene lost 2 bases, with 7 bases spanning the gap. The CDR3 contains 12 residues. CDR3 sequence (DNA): TGTGCCAGCAGTCCAGGCCCCTACGAGCAGTACTTC. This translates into CASSPGPYEQYF.

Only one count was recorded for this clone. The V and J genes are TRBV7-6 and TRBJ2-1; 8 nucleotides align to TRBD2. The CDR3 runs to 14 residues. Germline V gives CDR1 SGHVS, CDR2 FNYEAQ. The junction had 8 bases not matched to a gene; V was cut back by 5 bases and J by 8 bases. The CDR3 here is CASSHGGLEYEQFF. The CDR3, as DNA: TGTGCCAGCAGCCATGGGGGACTAGAATATGAGCAGTTCTTC. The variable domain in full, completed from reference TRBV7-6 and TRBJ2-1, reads GAGVSQSPRYKVTKRGQDVALRCDPISGHVSLYWYRQALGQGPEFLTYFNYEAQQDKSGLPNDRFSAERPEGSISTLTIQRTEQRDSAMYRCASSHGGLEYEQFFGPGTRLTVL.

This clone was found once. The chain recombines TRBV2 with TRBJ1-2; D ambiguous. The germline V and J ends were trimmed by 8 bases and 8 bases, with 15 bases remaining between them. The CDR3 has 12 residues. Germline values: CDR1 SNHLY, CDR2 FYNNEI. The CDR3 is CASCGDSYGYTF. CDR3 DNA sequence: TGTGCCAGCTGCGGGGATTCTTACGGCTACACCTTC.

CDR3 amino acids: CASSDLGLAASYEQYF. The CDR3 DNA follows: TGTGCCAGCAGTGATTTGGGGCTAGCGGCCTCCTACGAGCAGTACTTC. This chain links TRBV6-1 with TRBJ2-7, with 7 bases lining up with TRBD2. Germline CDR1 and CDR2: MNHNS and SASEGT. The V gene end was trimmed by 3 bases and the J gene end by 0 bases; junction bases not matched to a gene: 8. CDR3 size: 16 residues.

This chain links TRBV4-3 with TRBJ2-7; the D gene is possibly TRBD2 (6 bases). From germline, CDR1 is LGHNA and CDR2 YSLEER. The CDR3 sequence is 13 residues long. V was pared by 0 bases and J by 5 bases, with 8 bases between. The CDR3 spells CASSQDRGNEQYF. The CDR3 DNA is TGCGCCAGCAGCCAAGATCGGGGGAACGAGCAGTACTTC.

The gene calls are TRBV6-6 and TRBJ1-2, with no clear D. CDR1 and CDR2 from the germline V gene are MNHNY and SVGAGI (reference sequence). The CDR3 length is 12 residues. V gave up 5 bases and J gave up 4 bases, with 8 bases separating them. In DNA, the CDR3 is TGTGCCAGCAGTACGAACAGCTATGGCTACACCTTC. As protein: CASSTNSYGYTF.

In DNA form, the CDR3 reads TGTGCCAGTAGTACCCGACAGGGCTCGGTTGGAAACACCATATATTTT. It is translated as CASSTRQGSVGNTIYF. V and J are TRBV19 and TRBJ1-3; 7 positions agree with TRBD1. With 4 bases clipped from V and 3 bases from J, the junction kept 9 bases outside the gene matches. The germline V gene has CDR1 LNHDA and CDR2 SQIVND (reference sequence). The CDR3 contains 16 residues.

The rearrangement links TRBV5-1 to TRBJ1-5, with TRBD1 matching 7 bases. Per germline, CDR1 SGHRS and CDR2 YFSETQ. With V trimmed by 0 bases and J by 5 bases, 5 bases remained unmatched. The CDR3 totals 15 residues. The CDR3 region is CASSLVTGADQPQHF. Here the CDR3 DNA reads TGCGCCAGCAGCTTGGTCACAGGGGCCGATCAGCCCCAGCATTTT.